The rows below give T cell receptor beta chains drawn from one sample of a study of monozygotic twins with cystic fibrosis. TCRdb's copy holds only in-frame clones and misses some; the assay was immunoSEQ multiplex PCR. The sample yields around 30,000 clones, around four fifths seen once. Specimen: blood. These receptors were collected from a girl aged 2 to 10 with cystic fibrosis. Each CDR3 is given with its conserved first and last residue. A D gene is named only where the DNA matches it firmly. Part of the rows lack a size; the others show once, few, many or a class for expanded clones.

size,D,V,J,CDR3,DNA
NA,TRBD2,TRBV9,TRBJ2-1,CASSVALREVNNEQFF,TGTGCCAGCAGCGTAGCCCTGCGGGAGGTCAACAATGAGCAGTTCTTC
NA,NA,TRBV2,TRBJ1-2,CASSGLGSDYGYTF,TGTGCCAGCAGTGGTCTGGGTAGTGACTATGGCTACACCTTC
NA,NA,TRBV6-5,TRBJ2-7,CASSYSGTSNYEQYF,TGTGCCAGCAGTTACTCAGGGACGTCTAACTACGAGCAGTACTTC
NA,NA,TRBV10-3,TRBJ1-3,CAISESEGGNTIYF,TGTGCCATCAGTGAGTCTGAGGGCGGAAACACCATATATTTT
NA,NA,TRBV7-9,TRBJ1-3,CASSLVTGSSGNTIYF,TGTGCCAGCAGCTTAGTAACGGGGAGCTCTGGAAACACCATATATTTT
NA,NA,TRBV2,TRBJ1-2,CARAPSIYGYTF,TGTGCCAGGGCCCCGTCCATCTATGGCTACACCTTC
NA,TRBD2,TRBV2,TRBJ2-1,CASKSKLAGERQFF,TGTGCCAGCAAGTCTAAACTAGCGGGAGAAAGGCAGTTCTTC
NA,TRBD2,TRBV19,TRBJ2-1,CASSTPLAGGPNEQFF,TGTGCCAGTAGTACCCCACTGGCGGGAGGGCCCAATGAGCAGTTCTTC
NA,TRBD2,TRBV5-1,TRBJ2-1,CASQLSGSPNNEQFF,TGCGCCAGTCAACTAAGCGGGAGTCCCAACAATGAGCAGTTCTTC
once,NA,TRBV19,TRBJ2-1,CASSMGGSVYEQFF,TGTGCCAGTAGTATGGGGGGTTCGGTATATGAGCAGTTCTTC
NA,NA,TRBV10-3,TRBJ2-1,CAINPGVGAHNEQFF,TGTGCCATCAACCCAGGGGTAGGGGCCCACAATGAGCAGTTCTTC
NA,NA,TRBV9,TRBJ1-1,CASSLTENTEAFF,TGTGCCAGCAGCCTGACAGAGAACACTGAAGCTTTCTTT
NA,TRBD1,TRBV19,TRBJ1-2,CASSIEGQGNYGYTF,TGTGCCAGTAGTATTGAGGGACAGGGAAACTATGGCTACACCTTC
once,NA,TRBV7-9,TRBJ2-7,CASSRTSGQPYEQYF,TGTGCCAGCAGCCGAACCTCCGGCCAGCCCTACGAGCAGTACTTC
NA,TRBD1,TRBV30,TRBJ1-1,CAWSTGGSEAFF,TGTGCCTGGAGCACAGGGGGCTCTGAAGCTTTCTTT
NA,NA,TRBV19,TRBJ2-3,CASGAHSTDTQYF,TGTGCCAGTGGGGCCCATAGCACAGATACGCAGTATTTT
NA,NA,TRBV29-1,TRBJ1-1,CSVELLGQAEAFF,TGCAGCGTTGAACTCCTAGGTCAGGCTGAAGCTTTCTTT
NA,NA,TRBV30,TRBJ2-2,CAWSGGPNTGELFF,TGTGCCTGGAGTGGTGGGCCGAACACCGGGGAGCTGTTTTTT
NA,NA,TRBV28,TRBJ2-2,CASGSTGELFF,TGTGCCAGCGGGTCTACCGGGGAGCTGTTTTTT
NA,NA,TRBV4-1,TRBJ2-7,CASSLSPEHYEQYF,TGCGCCAGCAGCCTAAGCCCGGAACACTACGAGCAGTACTTC
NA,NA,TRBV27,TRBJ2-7,CASSLSAGSYEQYF,TGTGCCAGCAGTTTATCGGCTGGCTCCTACGAGCAGTACTTC
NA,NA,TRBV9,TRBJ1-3,CASSEGNIGLSSGNTIYF,TGTGCCAGCAGCGAGGGAAATATCGGACTGTCCTCTGGAAACACCATATATTTT
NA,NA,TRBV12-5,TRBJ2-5,CASDHPPSRSGYDQETQYF,TGTGCTAGTGACCACCCACCCTCGAGGAGCGGATACGACCAAGAGACCCAGTACTTC
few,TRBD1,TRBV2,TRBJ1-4,CASSDLTGVGEKLFF,TGTGCCAGCAGTGATCTGACAGGGGTTGGGGAAAAACTGTTTTTT
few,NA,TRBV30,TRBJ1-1,CAWSVARYTEAFF,TGTGCCTGGAGTGTTGCCAGATACACTGAAGCTTTCTTT
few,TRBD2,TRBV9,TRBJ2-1,CASSQTSGRYSYNEQFF,TGTGCCAGCAGCCAGACTAGCGGGAGGTATTCCTACAATGAGCAGTTCTTC
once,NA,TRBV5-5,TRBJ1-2,CASSEADSLYGYTF,TGTGCCAGCAGCGAGGCGGACAGTCTCTATGGCTACACCTTC